These 28 T cell receptor beta chains were sequenced from one sample in a study of radiotherapy plus CTLA-4 blockade in lung cancer. Some clones are missing from TCRdb's copy, which holds only in-frame ones; the method was immunoSEQ multiplex PCR. Among 30,000 to 50,000 clones listed, more than 75% were seen once. The sequencing here drew on peripheral blood, taken from a patient treated with radiotherapy plus ipilimumab. These receptors originate from a human donor with non-small cell lung cancer that progressed on radiotherapy plus ipilimumab.

The rearrangement uses TRBV5-1 and TRBJ2-1, with no clear D. The CDR3 consists of 14 residues. The V gene lost 0 bases and the J gene lost 6 bases, with 10 bases spanning the gap. Per germline, CDR1 SGHRS and CDR2 YFSETQ. The CDR3 is CASSLAPGSNEQFF. The CDR3, as DNA: TGCGCCAGCAGCTTGGCGCCAGGCTCCAATGAGCAGTTCTTC.

CDR3 residues: CAILDRGGSSSDTQYF. The CDR3 DNA follows: TGCGCCATCTTGGACAGGGGGGGATCATCCTCAGATACGCAGTATTTT. This chain uses TRBV23-1 with TRBJ2-3, with TRBD1 identical over 10 bases. TRBV23-1 falls under the ORF class, with uncertain function. The junction had 14 bases not matched to a gene; V was cut back by 10 bases and J by 4 bases. The CDR3 length is 16 residues.

This clone showed up just once. The V and J genes are TRBV15 and TRBJ2-5; no clear D gene. The CDR3 runs 14 residues. The V and J ends lost 0 bases and 5 bases respectively, with 10 bases between them. Germline-derived CDR1 and CDR2 are LNHNV and YYDKDF (reference sequence). CDR3 region: CATSRDRQVETQYF. DNA of the CDR3: TGTGCCACCAGCAGAGATCGCCAGGTGGAGACCCAGTACTTC. Full variable domain (missing parts from reference TRBV15 and TRBJ2-5): DAMVIQNPRYQVTQFGKPVTLSCSQTLNHNVMYWYQQKSSQAPKLLFHYYDKDFNNEADTPDNFQSRRPNTSFCFLDIRSPGLGDTAMYLCATSRDRQVETQYFGPGTRLLVL.

This chain connects TRBV6-6 to TRBJ2-7; tentatively, D is TRBD2 (5 bases). V was cut by 4 bases and J by 0 bases, with 10 bases left in between. The CDR3 loop spans 14 amino acids. CDR1 and CDR2 from the germline V gene are MNHNY and SVGAGI (reference sequence). The CDR3, as DNA: TGTGCCAGCAGTTTCGGAGGTAGCTCCTACGAGCAGTACTTC. It encodes CASSFGGSSYEQYF.

This clone is a singleton in its sample. The genes are TRBV5-1 and TRBJ1-3; D is ambiguous. This CDR3 has 15 amino acids. Germline CDR1 reads SGHRS; CDR2 reads YFSETQ. Trimming left V 0 bases short and J 0 bases short, with 7 bases between. In nucleotides, the CDR3 is TGCGCCAGCAGCTTGGAACCCAGCTCTGGAAACACCATATATTTT. Protein: CASSLEPSSGNTIYF.

V and J are TRBV9 and TRBJ2-2; perhaps TRBD2 as D (6 bases). Germline CDR1 and CDR2: SGDLS and YYNGEE. Trimming pared 2 bases from V and 3 bases from J, leaving 14 bases between. The CDR3 is 16 residues long. The CDR3 bases are TGTGCCAGCAGCGTTAGTCCCCTAGCGTACACCGGGGAGCTGTTTTTT. Translated: CASSVSPLAYTGELFF.

The chain recombines TRBV20-1 with TRBJ2-2; D remains ambiguous. Germline CDR1 reads DFQATT; CDR2 reads SNEGSKA (reference sequence). V lost 1 base, J lost 6 bases, and 3 bases lay in between. The CDR3 sequence is 11 residues long. For the CDR3, the DNA is TGCAGTGCTAGAGCCGCCGGGGAGCTGTTTTTT. It is translated as CSARAAGELFF.

This clone has only a few counts. The V call is TRBV5-1, the J call TRBJ1-4; 7 bases fit TRBD1. The CDR3 covers 15 residues. Unmatched junction bases numbered 7, after V lost 0 bases and J lost 8 bases. Germline V CDR1 and CDR2: SGHRS, YFSETQ. As DNA, the CDR3 is TGCGCCAGCAGCTTGGACGGCAGGGGGGAAGAAAAACTGTTTTTT. Protein: CASSLDGRGEEKLFF.

This sequence joins TRBV2 and TRBJ2-5; perhaps TRBD2 as D (5 bases). Germline loops: CDR1 SNHLY, CDR2 FYNNEI. Trimming pared 1 base from V and 4 bases from J, leaving 7 bases between. This CDR3 contains 13 residues. This CDR3 reads CASSEGGPETQYF. CDR3 nucleotides: TGTGCCAGCAGTGAAGGAGGGCCAGAGACCCAGTACTTC.

J is TRBJ2-2 and V is TRBV18; 10 bases are a match to TRBD2. The CDR3 is 17 amino acids. The junction had 10 bases not matched to a gene; V was cut back by 2 bases and J by 7 bases. Germline V gene sequence: CDR1 KGHSH, CDR2 LQKENI. CDR3 sequence: CASSPSTLAGGHGELFF. The CDR3 DNA sequence: TGTGCCAGCTCACCATCTACCTTAGCGGGGGGCCACGGGGAGCTGTTTTTT.

In nucleotides, the CDR3 is TGTGCCAGCAGCTTAGCTTGCAGGATTTCTAGCAATCAGCCCCAGCATTTT. Protein: CASSLACRISSNQPQHF. V and J are TRBV13 and TRBJ1-5; D remains unclear. The CDR3 extends over 17 amino acids. The germline V gene has CDR1 PRHDT and CDR2 FYEKMQ (reference sequence). V gave up 1 base and J gave up 0 bases, with 13 bases separating them.

V gene TRBV12-5 combines with J gene TRBJ1-1; D is perhaps TRBD1 (5 bases). Trimming removed 7 bases at V and 4 bases at J, with 19 bases between. The V gene's germline CDR1 is LGHNT and CDR2 FRNRAP. This CDR3 has 15 residues. Here the CDR3 reads CASVSGDSASTEAFF. The CDR3 nucleotides are TGTGCTAGTGTTTCGGGGGATTCGGCAAGCACTGAAGCTTTCTTT.

This clone was seen a few times. The gene calls are TRBV4-1 and TRBJ2-7; TRBD2 matches at 9 bases. Losses at the gene ends were 0 bases for V and 5 bases for J; bases not matched to a gene: 5. CDR3 length equals 15 residues. CDR1 MGHRA and CDR2 YSYEKL come from the germline V gene. Here the CDR3 DNA reads TGCGCCAGCAGCCAAGATTACAGGACTAGCGACGAGCAGTACTTC. Protein product: CASSQDYRTSDEQYF.

The rearrangement joins TRBV27 to TRBJ2-7; 7 nucleotides agree with TRBD1. V shed 7 bases and J 3 bases; nucleotides not matched to a gene: 18. This CDR3 comprises 17 residues. Looked up from germline, CDR1 is MNHEY and CDR2 is SMNVEV (reference sequence). CDR3 loop: CASILPRDTGTDYEQYF. DNA of the CDR3: TGTGCCAGCATCCTACCACGGGATACCGGGACAGACTACGAGCAGTACTTC.

The chain links TRBV5-1 to TRBJ2-7; no definite D call. The germline V gene encodes CDR1 SGHRS and CDR2 YFSETQ. This CDR3 is built from 14 residues. Trimming stripped 0 bases from V and 1 base from J, with 8 bases between. The DNA of the CDR3 is TGCGCCAGCAGCTTGGCGTCACAATCCTACGAGCAGTACTTC. It translates to CASSLASQSYEQYF.

The V call is TRBV18, the J call TRBJ2-1, with D uncertain. The V end was cut by 3 bases, the J end by 0 bases, with 9 bases between. CDR1 is KGHSH, CDR2 LQKENI, per germline. This CDR3 spans 15 amino acids. CDR3 in amino acids: CASSPTKSSYNEQFF. In nucleotides, the CDR3 is TGTGCCAGCTCACCCACTAAGAGCTCCTACAATGAGCAGTTCTTC.

The chain carries TRBV7-9 and TRBJ2-7, with D possibly matching TRBD2 (5 bases). From germline, CDR1 is SEHNR and CDR2 FQNEAQ (reference sequence). Trimming shortened V by 1 base and J by 9 bases, and 22 bases separated the two germline ends. CDR3 length: 16 amino acids. The chain's CDR3 is CASSLGPGSSTTGQYF. Here the CDR3 DNA reads TGTGCCAGCAGCTTAGGTCCGGGAAGTTCGACTACTGGGCAGTACTTC.

This clone was recorded only once. CDR3 loop: CASSLEGQGNYGYTF. DNA of the CDR3: TGCGCCAGCAGCTTGGAGGGACAGGGGAACTATGGCTACACCTTC. V gene TRBV5-1 combines with J gene TRBJ1-2, with 10 bases that match TRBD1. This CDR3 spans 15 amino acids. The germline V gene encodes CDR1 SGHRS and CDR2 YFSETQ. With 0 bases clipped from V and 2 bases from J, the junction kept 1 base outside the gene matches. The full variable domain, rest sourced from reference TRBV5-1 and TRBJ1-2, is KAGVTQTPRYLIKTRGQQVTLSCSPISGHRSVSWYQQTPGQGLQFLFEYFSETQRNKGNFPGRFSGRQFSNSRSEMNVSTLELGDSALYLCASSLEGQGNYGYTFGSGTRLTVV.

The chain is built from TRBV18 and TRBJ2-5, with D perhaps TRBD1 (6 bases). The CDR3 runs to 15 residues. Trimming took 4 bases from V and 2 from J, leaving 14 bases between them. The V gene's germline CDR1 is KGHSH and CDR2 LQKENI. CDR3 in DNA: TGTGCCAGCTCACAGACCACAGGGCAACAAGAGACCCAGTACTTC. It is translated as CASSQTTGQQETQYF.

The chain is built from TRBV2 and TRBJ2-7, with 9 bases matching TRBD2. This CDR3 has 15 residues. V lost 5 bases, J lost 6 bases, and 11 bases stayed unmatched. In germline, CDR1 is SNHLY, CDR2 FYNNEI. The CDR3 here is CASSYIAGVWAEQYF. In DNA, the CDR3 is TGTGCCAGCAGTTACATAGCGGGGGTATGGGCCGAGCAGTACTTC.

This clone has just a few counts. J is TRBJ1-3 and V is TRBV10-3; 12 bases agree with TRBD1. The CDR3 length is 17 residues. V shed 6 bases, J shed 0 bases, and the junction held 6 bases outside the gene matches. Per germline, CDR1 ENHRY and CDR2 SYGVKD. In DNA form, the CDR3 reads TGTGCCATCAGCGGGACAGGGGGCCTCCTCTCTGGAAACACCATATATTTT. It codes for CAISGTGGLLSGNTIYF.

This clone was found once. The rearrangement joins TRBV6-5 to TRBJ1-1; 8 bases align to TRBD1. In germline, CDR1 is MNHEY, CDR2 SVGAGI. The CDR3 runs 13 residues. V shed 6 bases, J shed 7 bases, and the junction held 7 bases outside the gene matches. CDR3 in amino acids: CASRPQGGYEAFF. The CDR3 DNA follows: TGTGCCAGCAGACCACAGGGGGGATATGAAGCTTTCTTT.

This chain links TRBV4-2 with TRBJ1-1, with D tentatively TRBD1 (5 bases). The CDR3 loop spans 17 amino acids. The V and J ends lost 1 base and 10 bases respectively, with 25 bases between them. Germline V gives CDR1 LGHNA, CDR2 YNFKEQ. CDR3 region: CASSQGLGGRGRLGAFF. CDR3 DNA: TGTGCCAGCAGCCAAGGCCTCGGGGGACGGGGCAGACTCGGAGCTTTCTTT.

The chain employs TRBV5-1 and TRBJ2-3, with 10 bases matching TRBD2. The CDR3 sequence is 19 residues long. The J segment lost 5 bases and the V segment lost 0 bases, leaving 15 bases of the junction unmatched. Germline CDR1 reads SGHRS; CDR2 reads YFSETQ. The CDR3 nucleotides are TGCGCCAGCAGCTTGGCCTGGGCCAATAGCGGGGGGCAGGGAGATACGCAGTATTTT. Translation: CASSLAWANSGGQGDTQYF. The full variable domain, completed using reference TRBV5-1 and TRBJ2-3, is KAGVTQTPRYLIKTRGQQVTLSCSPISGHRSVSWYQQTPGQGLQFLFEYFSETQRNKGNFPGRFSGRQFSNSRSEMNVSTLELGDSALYLCASSLAWANSGGQGDTQYFGPGTRLTVL.

The genes are TRBV12-1 and TRBJ2-1; the D call TRBD2 from the table was never checked on the DNA. TRBV12-1 is a listed pseudogene. The CDR3 is 16 amino acids. The CDR3 sequence is CASSFVGGSSYNEQFF. DNA of the CDR3: TGTGCCAGCAGCTTTGTGGGGGGGAGCTCCTACAATGAGCAGTTCTTC.

The V gene is TRBV11-2, the J gene TRBJ2-7; TRBD1 agrees at 8 bases. Germline values: CDR1 SGHAT, CDR2 FQNNGV. CDR3 size: 15 residues. V was pared by 1 base and J by 7 bases, with 9 bases of the junction left unmatched. The CDR3 DNA follows: TGTGCCAGCAGCTTAGCCGATGACAGGGGCCGGGAGCAGTACTTC. It specifies CASSLADDRGREQYF.

V gene TRBV23-1 combines with J gene TRBJ2-5; 8 bases are shared with TRBD1. TRBV23-1 is an ORF for which the function is uncertain. Trimming cost V 0 bases and J 2 bases; bases outside gene matches: 11. This CDR3 has 18 residues. The CDR3 coding sequence is TGCGCCAGCAGTCAATCGGGGACAGGCATAACGCGTCAAGAGACCCAGTACTTC. Its translation: CASSQSGTGITRQETQYF.

The rearrangement links TRBV19 to TRBJ1-1; D unclear. This CDR3 comprises 13 residues. Germline V gene data show CDR1 as LNHDA and CDR2 as SQIVND (reference sequence). Trimming removed 5 bases at V and 6 bases at J, with 13 bases between. DNA for the CDR3: TGTGCCAGTAGTCCCCCGATAGTCCCTGAAGCTTTCTTT. The encoded protein is CASSPPIVPEAFF.